This passage covers 27 T cell receptor beta chains from one sample sequenced in a study of blood T cell repertoires in COVID-19 (dated by TCRdb to the early 2020s). The library was built by means of the immunoSEQ multiplex PCR assay. The table was pulled from immuneACCESS by TCRdb, which kept in-frame rearrangements only. Such tables lose some clones; where checked, under half of the loss comes from unresolved V genes, and the rest has no known cause. The sample table lists 150,000 to 200,000 clones, around 83% of them with a count of one. The ten most abundant clones make up 10% to 15% of the sample. Material: peripheral blood. The origin of the receptors is a man aged 65 to 79 who had recovered from COVID-19.

The J gene is TRBJ2-6, the V gene TRBV4-3, with D uncertain. CDR1 and CDR2 (germline): LGHNA, YSLEER. V was clipped by 0 bases and J by 3 bases, with 9 bases between them. CDR3 length: 16 amino acids. CDR3 amino acids: CASSQDVSYGANVLTF. DNA for the CDR3: TGCGCCAGCAGCCAAGATGTGTCCTATGGGGCCAACGTCCTGACTTTC.

The chain couples TRBV18 to TRBJ1-3, with 9 bases fitting TRBD1. This CDR3 contains 16 residues. The V gene end was trimmed by 3 bases and the J gene end by 4 bases; junction bases not matched to a gene: 7. Germline CDR1 reads KGHSH; CDR2 reads LQKENI. The chain's CDR3 is CASSPPGTGFGNTIYF. The CDR3 DNA is TGTGCCAGCTCACCTCCCGGGACAGGGTTCGGAAACACCATATATTTT. The entire variable domain, with the rest obtained from reference TRBV18 and TRBJ1-3, is as follows: NAGVMQNPRHLVRRRGQEARLRCSPMKGHSHVYWYRQLPEEGLKFMVYLQKENIIDESGMPKERFSAEFPKEGPSILRIQQVVRGDSAAYFCASSPPGTGFGNTIYFGEGSWLTVV.

This sequence joins TRBV7-2 and TRBJ1-4; D uncertain. Germline loops: CDR1 SGHTA, CDR2 FQGNSA. V was trimmed by 3 bases and J by 0 bases, leaving 20 bases between them. The CDR3 sequence is 19 residues long. This chain's CDR3 is CASSFSRETILTTNEKLFF. The CDR3 nucleotides read TGTGCCAGCAGCTTTTCGCGGGAAACCATACTAACAACTAATGAAAAACTGTTTTTT.

This clone turned up a few times. The chain combines TRBV4-1 with TRBJ2-3; 14 nucleotides align to TRBD2. The length of the CDR3 is 17 residues. V lost 3 bases and J lost 3; bases outside the gene matches: 5. CDR1 and CDR2 (germline): MGHRA, YSYEKL. CDR3 sequence reads: CASSHGTSGRTTDTQYF. The CDR3 DNA reads as TGCGCCAGCAGCCATGGGACTAGCGGGAGAACGACAGATACGCAGTATTTT.

The genes are TRBV2 and TRBJ1-4; 8 nucleotides agree with TRBD1. Germline V gives CDR1 SNHLY, CDR2 FYNNEI. V shed 9 bases, J shed 4 bases, and the junction held 4 bases outside the gene matches. This CDR3 is built from 13 residues. CDR3 DNA: TGTGCCAGTACAGGGGGTGTTAATGAAAAACTGTTTTTT. It is translated as CASTGGVNEKLFF.

The V gene is TRBV7-2, the J gene TRBJ2-1, with a weak D call TRBD1 (5 bases). This CDR3 region has 13 residues. Germline values: CDR1 SGHTA, CDR2 FQGNSA. V lost 3 bases and J 6 bases, leaving 9 bases between the germline ends. The CDR3 bases are TGTGCCAGCAGCTTCATCAGGGCCAATGAGCAGTTCTTC. This gives the protein CASSFIRANEQFF.

The rearrangement links TRBV9 to TRBJ2-3; 7 nucleotides align to TRBD1. Germline lookup yields CDR1 SGDLS and CDR2 YYNGEE. V trimming: 3 bases; J trimming: 2 bases; junction bases outside the gene matches: 21. The CDR3 is 20 amino acids. The CDR3 sequence is CASSAHWTGPLGGSTDTQYF. CDR3 nucleotide sequence: TGTGCCAGCAGCGCCCATTGGACAGGACCTCTTGGCGGGTCCACAGATACGCAGTATTTT.

The chain employs TRBV5-4 and TRBJ1-1; D is ambiguous. In germline, CDR1 is SGHNT, CDR2 YYREEE (reference sequence). V was clipped by 4 bases and J by 0 bases, with 13 bases between them. The CDR3 contains 15 residues. This CDR3 is CASSPHHSVNTEAFF. Here the CDR3 DNA reads TGTGCCAGCAGCCCCCACCACTCGGTGAACACTGAAGCTTTCTTT.

CDR3 in DNA: TGCAGCGTTGGTCTCGCAGGGTATGGCTACACCTTC. Translating gives CSVGLAGYGYTF. The chain recombines TRBV29-1 with TRBJ1-2; D may be TRBD1 (5 bases). V lost 4 bases, J lost 5 bases, and 11 bases lay in between. The CDR3 covers 12 residues. CDR1 is SQVTM and CDR2 is ANQGSEA in the germline V gene.

This chain joins TRBV5-8 and TRBJ1-5; D is unresolved. Between the trimmed V and J ends, which lost 1 base and 5 bases, there was a span of 7 bases. The length of the CDR3 is 13 residues. Germline CDR1 and CDR2: SGHTS and YDEGEE. DNA of the CDR3: TGTGCCAGCAGCTTGCGGGAAGATCAGCCCCAGCATTTT. Amino acid sequence: CASSLREDQPQHF. Based on the CDR3 plus reference TRBV5-8 and TRBJ1-5, the full variable domain is EAGVTQSPTHLIKTRGQQATLRCSPISGHTSVYWYQQALGLGLQFLLWYDEGEERNRGNFPPRFSGRQFPNYSSELNVNALELEDSALYLCASSLREDQPQHFGDGTRLSIL.

The rearrangement uses TRBV5-1 and TRBJ2-1; D might be TRBD2 (6 bases). With 0 bases removed from V and 6 bases from J, the gap between germline ends came to 10 bases. From germline, CDR1 is SGHRS and CDR2 YFSETQ. There are 14 residues in the CDR3. In DNA, the CDR3 is TGCGCCAGCAGCTTGGCCGGGGGAGCCAATGAGCAGTTCTTC. Amino acids: CASSLAGGANEQFF.

A note on this clone: Other nucleotide sequences from this sample produce the same CDR3. The CDR3 DNA follows: TGTGCCAGCAGCTTAACGGGACAGGGGGCGTATAATGAGCAGTTCTTC. As protein: CASSLTGQGAYNEQFF. The chain couples TRBV7-3 to TRBJ2-1; 12 bases line up with TRBD1. Losses at the gene ends were 0 bases for V and 7 bases for J; bases not matched to a gene: 4. Germline V CDR1 and CDR2: SGHTA, FQGTGA. The CDR3 is made up of 16 amino acids.

This rearrangement joins TRBV7-2 to TRBJ2-2; D ambiguous. CDR3 length equals 15 residues. The germline V and J ends were trimmed by 0 bases and 4 bases, with 9 bases remaining between them. In germline, CDR1 is SGHTA, CDR2 FQGNSA. The CDR3 DNA is TGTGCCAGCAGCTTAGCCGCCCGGAGCACCGGGGAGCTGTTTTTT. The encoded protein is CASSLAARSTGELFF. Complete variable domain (other parts from reference TRBV7-2 and TRBJ2-2): GAGVSQSPSNKVTEKGKDVELRCDPISGHTALYWYRQSLGQGLEFLIYFQGNSAPDKSGLPSDRFSAERTGGSVSTLTIQRTQQEDSAVYLCASSLAARSTGELFFGEGSRLTVL.

V is TRBV19 and J is TRBJ2-2; 10 bases are a match to TRBD2. With 7 bases clipped from V and 6 bases from J, the junction kept 14 bases outside the gene matches. Germline assignment: CDR1 LNHDA and CDR2 SQIVND (reference sequence). This CDR3 has 17 amino acids. CDR3 DNA sequence: TGTGCCAGTAATGGGGGTCTAGCGGGAGATTTTGCCGGGGAGCTGTTTTTT. Its translation: CASNGGLAGDFAGELFF.

The CDR3 sequence is CASSLDRDNSPLHF. The CDR3 nucleotides are TGTGCCAGCAGCTTGGACAGGGACAATTCACCCCTCCACTTT. The chain links TRBV5-4 to TRBJ1-6, with D possibly being TRBD1 (6 bases). This CDR3 is 14 amino acids long. CDR1 and CDR2 from the germline V gene are SGHNT and YYREEE (reference sequence). The V end lost 0 bases, the J end lost 7 bases, and 8 bases lay between the germline ends.

V and J are TRBV29-1 and TRBJ2-7, with 9 nucleotides matching TRBD1. The CDR3 is made up of 14 amino acids. Losses at the gene ends were 6 bases for V and 1 base for J; bases not matched to a gene: 7. CDR1 is SQVTM and CDR2 is ANQGSEA in the germline V gene. The DNA for the CDR3 is TGCAGCGTGCGTGGACAGGGGATGTCCTACGAGCAGTACTTC. Translating it yields CSVRGQGMSYEQYF.

V gene TRBV7-2 combines with J gene TRBJ1-5; 8 positions match TRBD1. Trimming cost V 2 bases and J 5 bases; bases outside gene matches: 5. This CDR3 contains 15 residues. Germline V lookup: CDR1 SGHTA, CDR2 FQGNSA. The CDR3 loop reads CASSLQDREDQPQHF. The CDR3 DNA follows: TGTGCCAGCAGCTTACAGGACAGGGAAGATCAGCCCCAGCATTTT.

The chain has TRBV9 and TRBJ2-3; 7 bases match TRBD2. CDR1 and CDR2 from the germline V gene are SGDLS and YYNGEE. J lost 1 base, V lost 0 bases, and 2 bases had no gene match. The CDR3 is made up of 15 amino acids. In DNA form, the CDR3 reads TGTGCCAGCAGCGTAGATAGCGGGCGCACAGATACGCAGTATTTT. Amino acid sequence: CASSVDSGRTDTQYF.

This chain's CDR3 is CASSGTGEWRGKNIQYF. The CDR3 nucleotides read TGTGCCAGCAGCGGGACAGGGGAATGGAGAGGCAAAAACATTCAGTACTTC. This sequence joins TRBV7-9 and TRBJ2-4; 10 bases line up with TRBD1. V gave up 5 bases and J gave up 3 bases; unmatched junction bases: 10. The CDR3 is 17 residues long. CDR1 is SEHNR and CDR2 is FQNEAQ in the germline V gene (reference sequence).

The chain links TRBV7-2 to TRBJ2-3; possible D gene TRBD2, 5 bases. The CDR3 has 11 residues. Germline V CDR1 and CDR2: SGHTA, FQGNSA. The V end lost 1 base, the J end lost 15 bases, and 11 bases lay between the germline ends. The CDR3 here is CASSLGEPRYF. Here the CDR3 DNA reads TGTGCCAGCAGCTTAGGGGAGCCCAGATATTTT. Full variable domain (missing parts from reference TRBV7-2 and TRBJ2-3): GAGVSQSPSNKVTEKGKDVELRCDPISGHTALYWYRQSLGQGLEFLIYFQGNSAPDKSGLPSDRFSAERTGGSVSTLTIQRTQQEDSAVYLCASSLGEPRYFGPGTRLTVL.

The V call is TRBV7-9, the J call TRBJ2-1; 9 bases match TRBD1. J gave up 4 bases and V 5 bases, and 6 bases lay outside the gene matches. The CDR3 has 15 residues. The germline V gene has CDR1 SEHNR and CDR2 FQNEAQ (reference sequence). The CDR3 here is CASSQGQGVYNEQFF. In nucleotides, the CDR3 is TGTGCCAGCAGCCAGGGACAGGGAGTTTACAATGAGCAGTTCTTC. Combining the CDR3 with reference TRBV7-9 and TRBJ2-1 gives the whole variable domain DTGVSQNPRHKITKRGQNVTFRCDPISEHNRLYWYRQTLGQGPEFLTYFQNEAQLEKSRLLSDRFSAERPKGSFSTLEIQRTEQGDSAMYLCASSQGQGVYNEQFFGPGTRLTVL.

The chain couples TRBV5-1 to TRBJ2-2; no definite D call. The CDR3 spans 15 residues. Per germline, CDR1 SGHRS and CDR2 YFSETQ. V lost 0 bases to trimming and J lost 8 bases, with 14 bases between them. CDR3 in DNA: TGCGCCAGCAGCTTGGTGGTTAGGAGTAAGGGGGAGCTGTTTTTT. Its translation: CASSLVVRSKGELFF.

The chain combines TRBV5-4 with TRBJ1-2; 7 nucleotides align to TRBD1. Germline lookup yields CDR1 SGHNT and CDR2 YYREEE (reference sequence). This CDR3 spans 15 amino acids. Trimming cost V 7 bases and J 7 bases; bases outside gene matches: 16. The CDR3 spells CASAPRGRQGSGYTF. DNA for the CDR3: TGTGCCAGCGCCCCCCGGGGGAGACAGGGTTCTGGCTACACCTTC.

This chain uses TRBV18 with TRBJ2-2, with 9 bases that match TRBD2. The CDR3 contains 19 residues. Trimming cost V 5 bases and J 6 bases; bases outside gene matches: 19. CDR1 KGHSH and CDR2 LQKENI come from the germline V gene. The CDR3 protein is CASSYRTDSGSYDPGELFF. CDR3 nucleotide sequence: TGTGCCAGCTCATACAGAACTGATAGCGGGAGTTATGATCCCGGGGAGCTGTTTTTT.

The chain links TRBV7-2 to TRBJ1-2; 9 bases are a match to TRBD1. Germline trimming cut 5 bases from V and 6 bases from J; bases unmatched to any gene: 13. CDR3 length: 16 residues. CDR1 is SGHTA, CDR2 FQGNSA, per germline. CDR3 DNA sequence: TGTGCCAGCAGCCAATCCCCCCGGGACAGGGTGAATGGCTACACCTTC. Translation: CASSQSPRDRVNGYTF.

The chain recombines TRBV3-1 (or the pseudogene TRBV3-2) with TRBJ2-7; TRBD2 matches 9 bases. CDR1 and CDR2 from the germline V gene are LGHDT and YNNKEL (reference sequence). There are 15 residues in the CDR3. The V and J ends lost 4 bases and 3 bases, in that order; junction bases with no gene match: 7. CDR3 in amino acids: CASSPTSGLNYEQYF. CDR3 nucleotide sequence: TGTGCCAGCAGCCCGACTAGCGGTCTTAACTACGAGCAGTACTTC.

This chain joins TRBV3-1 (or the pseudogene TRBV3-2) and TRBJ1-4, with D possibly being TRBD1 (5 bases). This CDR3 contains 15 residues. V gave up 4 bases and J gave up 8 bases, with 17 bases separating them. The germline V gene encodes CDR1 LGHDT and CDR2 YNNKEL (reference sequence). CDR3: CASSPIGGSIEKLFF. CDR3 in DNA: TGTGCCAGCAGCCCCATCGGGGGGAGTATCGAAAAACTGTTTTTT.